The TCR beta chain described here comes from a study of CD8 T cells in ankylosing spondylitis. General study findings and limits: What appeared characteristic of ankylosing spondylitis blood was a TCR beta motif of eight highly homologous variants. Disease-linked clones reportedly concentrated significantly in matched ankylosing spondylitis synovial fluid. Some motif variants had been reported before (in reactive arthritis synovial fluid and blood).

Remarks on this clonotype: Its matching antigen is unknown.

The CDR3 runs to 12 residues. Germline-derived CDR1 and CDR2 are MDHEN and SYDVKM. V gave up 6 bases and J gave up 15 bases, with 18 bases separating them. With molecular barcodes, quantitative 5'-RACE was used to make the TCR beta libraries. A single record per CDR3 protein comes from TCRdb applying MiXCR to the 5' RACE reads. Of 700,000 or so distinct CDR3 sequences in the sample, around 17% were seen once. The J gene is TRBJ2-1, the V gene TRBV28; no clear D gene. The sequenced sample consisted of blood, either unsorted or a sorted T cell fraction (not recorded which). The clonotype was recovered from a male donor with ankylosing spondylitis. This CDR3 is CASRGYGIVPFF. The CDR3 DNA follows: TGTGCCAGCAGGGGATACGGTATAGTTCCGTTCTTC.